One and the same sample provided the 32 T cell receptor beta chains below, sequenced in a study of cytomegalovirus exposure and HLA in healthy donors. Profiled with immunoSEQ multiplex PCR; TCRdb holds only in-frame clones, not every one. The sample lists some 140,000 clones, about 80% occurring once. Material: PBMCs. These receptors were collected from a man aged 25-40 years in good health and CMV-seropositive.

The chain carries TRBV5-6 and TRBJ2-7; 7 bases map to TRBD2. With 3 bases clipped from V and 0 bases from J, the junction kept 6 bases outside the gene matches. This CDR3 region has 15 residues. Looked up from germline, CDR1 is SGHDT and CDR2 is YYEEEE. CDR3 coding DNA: TGTGCCAGCAGCTCTAGCGGTATTAGCTCCTACGAGCAGTACTTC. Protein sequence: CASSSSGISSYEQYF.

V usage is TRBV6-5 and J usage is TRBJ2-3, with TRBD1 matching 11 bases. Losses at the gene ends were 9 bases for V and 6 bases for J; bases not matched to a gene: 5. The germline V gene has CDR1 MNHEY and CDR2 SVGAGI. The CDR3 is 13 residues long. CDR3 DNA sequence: TGTGCCAGTGGGACAGGGGGTGGGGATACGCAGTATTTT. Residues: CASGTGGGDTQYF.

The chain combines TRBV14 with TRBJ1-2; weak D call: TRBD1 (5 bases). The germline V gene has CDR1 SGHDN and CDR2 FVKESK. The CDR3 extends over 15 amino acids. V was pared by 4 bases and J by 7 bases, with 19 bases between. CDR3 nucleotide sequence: TGTGCCAGCAGCCCGTCCAGCCAGGGCTTTAGTGGCTACACCTTC. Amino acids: CASSPSSQGFSGYTF. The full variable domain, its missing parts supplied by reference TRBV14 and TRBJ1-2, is EAGVTQFPSHSVIEKGQTVTLRCDPISGHDNLYWYRRVMGKEIKFLLHFVKESKQDESGMPNNRFLAERTGGTYSTLKVQPAELEDSGVYFCASSPSSQGFSGYTFGSGTRLTVV.

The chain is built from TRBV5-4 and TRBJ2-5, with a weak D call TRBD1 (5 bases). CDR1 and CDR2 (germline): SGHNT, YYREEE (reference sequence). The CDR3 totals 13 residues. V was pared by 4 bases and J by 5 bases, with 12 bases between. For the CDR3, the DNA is TGTGCCAGCAGCAGGGGCCAACAGGAGACCCAGTACTTC. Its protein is CASSRGQQETQYF.

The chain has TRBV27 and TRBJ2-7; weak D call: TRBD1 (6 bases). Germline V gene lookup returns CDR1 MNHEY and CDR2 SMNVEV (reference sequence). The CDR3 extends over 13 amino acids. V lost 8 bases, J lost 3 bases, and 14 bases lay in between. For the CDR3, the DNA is TGTGCCAGCGCTAGGGACATTAACTACGAGCAGTACTTC. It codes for CASARDINYEQYF.

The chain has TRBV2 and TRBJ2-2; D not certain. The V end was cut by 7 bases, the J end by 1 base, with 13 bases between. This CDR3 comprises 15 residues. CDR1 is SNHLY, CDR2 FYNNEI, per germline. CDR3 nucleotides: TGTGCCAGCACCCCGGAGTACCAGAACACCGGGGAGCTGTTTTTT. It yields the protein CASTPEYQNTGELFF.

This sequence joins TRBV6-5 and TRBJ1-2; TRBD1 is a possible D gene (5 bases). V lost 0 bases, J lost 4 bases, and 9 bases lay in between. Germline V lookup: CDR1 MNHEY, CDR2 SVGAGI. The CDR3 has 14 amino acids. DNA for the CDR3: TGTGCCAGCAGTTACTCGCAGGGAAGCTATGGCTACACCTTC. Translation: CASSYSQGSYGYTF.

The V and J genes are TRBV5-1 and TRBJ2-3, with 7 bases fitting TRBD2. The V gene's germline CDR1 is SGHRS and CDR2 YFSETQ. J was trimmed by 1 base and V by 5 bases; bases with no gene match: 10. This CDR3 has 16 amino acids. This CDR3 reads CASSPSRGRRTDTQYF. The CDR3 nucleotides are TGCGCCAGCAGTCCCTCGCGCGGGAGACGCACAGATACGCAGTATTTT.

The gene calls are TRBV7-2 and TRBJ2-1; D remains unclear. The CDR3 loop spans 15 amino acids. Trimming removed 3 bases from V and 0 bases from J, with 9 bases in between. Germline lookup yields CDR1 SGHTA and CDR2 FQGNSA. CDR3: CASSLAVSSYNEQFF. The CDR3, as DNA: TGTGCCAGCAGCTTGGCCGTAAGCTCCTACAATGAGCAGTTCTTC.

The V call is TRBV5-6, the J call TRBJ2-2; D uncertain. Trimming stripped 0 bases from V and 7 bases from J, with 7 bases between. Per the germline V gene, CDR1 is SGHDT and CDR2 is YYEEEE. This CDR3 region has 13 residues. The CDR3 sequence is CASSLDLDGELFF. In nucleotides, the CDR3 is TGTGCCAGCAGCTTGGATCTAGACGGGGAGCTGTTTTTT. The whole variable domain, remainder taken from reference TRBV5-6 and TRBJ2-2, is DAGVTQSPTHLIKTRGQQVTLRCSPKSGHDTVSWYQQALGQGPQFIFQYYEEEERQRGNFPDRFSGHQFPNYSSELNVNALLLGDSALYLCASSLDLDGELFFGEGSRLTVL.

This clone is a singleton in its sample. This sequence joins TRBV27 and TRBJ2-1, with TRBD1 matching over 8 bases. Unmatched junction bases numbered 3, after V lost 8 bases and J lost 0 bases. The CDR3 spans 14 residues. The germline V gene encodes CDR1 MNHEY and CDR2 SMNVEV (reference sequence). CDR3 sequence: CASWTGSSYNEQFF. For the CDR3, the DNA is TGTGCCAGCTGGACAGGGAGCTCCTACAATGAGCAGTTCTTC.

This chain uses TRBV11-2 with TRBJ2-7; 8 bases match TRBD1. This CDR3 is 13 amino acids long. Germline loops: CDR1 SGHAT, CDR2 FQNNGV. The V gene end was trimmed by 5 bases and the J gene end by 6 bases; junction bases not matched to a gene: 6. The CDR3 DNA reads TGTGCCAGCAGCCGCGACAGGGGCAGCGAGCAGTACTTC. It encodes CASSRDRGSEQYF.

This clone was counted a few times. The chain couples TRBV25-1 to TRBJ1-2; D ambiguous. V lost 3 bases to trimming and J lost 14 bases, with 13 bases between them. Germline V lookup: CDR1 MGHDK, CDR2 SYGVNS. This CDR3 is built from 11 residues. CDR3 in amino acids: CASSEARRWTF. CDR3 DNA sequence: TGTGCCAGCAGTGAGGCGCGGCGTTGGACCTTC.

The CDR3 loop reads CASSLAGQGAGEQYF. As DNA, the CDR3 is TGTGCCAGCAGCTTAGCCGGACAGGGGGCTGGCGAGCAGTACTTC. The genes are TRBV11-3 and TRBJ2-7; TRBD1 matches at 11 bases. Germline assignment: CDR1 SGHNT and CDR2 YENEEA. The CDR3 loop spans 15 amino acids. V trimming: 1 base; J trimming: 6 bases; junction bases outside the gene matches: 5.

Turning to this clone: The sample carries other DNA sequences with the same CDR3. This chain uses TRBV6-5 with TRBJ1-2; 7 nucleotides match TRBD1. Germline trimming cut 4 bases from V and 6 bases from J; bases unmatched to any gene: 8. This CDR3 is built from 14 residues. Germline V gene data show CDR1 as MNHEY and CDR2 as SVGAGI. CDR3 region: CASSSWTGENGYTF. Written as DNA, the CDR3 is TGTGCCAGCAGTTCCTGGACAGGAGAAAATGGCTACACCTTC.

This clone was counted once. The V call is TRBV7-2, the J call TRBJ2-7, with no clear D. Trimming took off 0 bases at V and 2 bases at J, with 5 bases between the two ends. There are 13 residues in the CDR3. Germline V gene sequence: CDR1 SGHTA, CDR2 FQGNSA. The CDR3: CASSLAQTYEQYF. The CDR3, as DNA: TGTGCCAGCAGCTTAGCACAAACCTACGAGCAGTACTTC.

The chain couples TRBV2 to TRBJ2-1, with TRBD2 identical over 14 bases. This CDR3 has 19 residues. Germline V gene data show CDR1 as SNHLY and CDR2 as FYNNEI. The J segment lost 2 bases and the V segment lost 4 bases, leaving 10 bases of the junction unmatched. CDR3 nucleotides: TGTGCCAGCAGTGGGCGTTCGGGACTAGCGGGAGTCCCCTACAATGAGCAGTTCTTC. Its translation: CASSGRSGLAGVPYNEQFF.

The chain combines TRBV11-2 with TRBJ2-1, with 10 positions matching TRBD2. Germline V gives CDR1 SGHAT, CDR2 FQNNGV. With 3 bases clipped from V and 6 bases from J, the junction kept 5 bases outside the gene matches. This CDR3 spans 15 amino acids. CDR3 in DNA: TGTGCCAGCAGCTTGGGGAGCGGGGGGGCCAATGAGCAGTTCTTC. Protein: CASSLGSGGANEQFF.

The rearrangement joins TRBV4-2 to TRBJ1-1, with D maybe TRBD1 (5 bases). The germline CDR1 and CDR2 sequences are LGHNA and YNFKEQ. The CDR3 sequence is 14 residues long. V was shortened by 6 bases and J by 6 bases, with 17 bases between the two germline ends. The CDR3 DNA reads TGTGCCAGCAGACAGGTCGGGGGAAAGCCTGAAGCTTTCTTT. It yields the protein CASRQVGGKPEAFF.

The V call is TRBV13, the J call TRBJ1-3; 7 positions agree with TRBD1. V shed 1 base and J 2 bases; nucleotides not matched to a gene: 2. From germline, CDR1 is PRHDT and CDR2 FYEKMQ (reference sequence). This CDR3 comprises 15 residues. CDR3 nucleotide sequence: TGTGCCAGCAGCTTAGAGGGACAGACTGGAAACACCATATATTTT. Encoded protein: CASSLEGQTGNTIYF.

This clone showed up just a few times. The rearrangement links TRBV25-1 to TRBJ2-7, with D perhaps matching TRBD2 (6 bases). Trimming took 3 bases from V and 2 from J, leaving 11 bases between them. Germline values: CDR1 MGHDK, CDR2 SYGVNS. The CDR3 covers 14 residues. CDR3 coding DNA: TGTGCCAGCAGTGAGGGAGGACTGCCCTACGAGCAGTACTTC. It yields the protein CASSEGGLPYEQYF.

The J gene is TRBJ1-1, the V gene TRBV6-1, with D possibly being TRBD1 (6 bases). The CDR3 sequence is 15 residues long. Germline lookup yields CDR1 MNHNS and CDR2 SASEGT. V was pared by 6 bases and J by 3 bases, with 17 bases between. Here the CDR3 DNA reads TGTGCCAGCAGGGGCTGGGGGGGGCTGGACACTGAAGCTTTCTTT. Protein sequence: CASRGWGGLDTEAFF.

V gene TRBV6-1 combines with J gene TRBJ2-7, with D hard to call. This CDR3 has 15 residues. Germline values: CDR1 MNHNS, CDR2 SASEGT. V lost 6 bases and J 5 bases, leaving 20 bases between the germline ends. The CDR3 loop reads CASSRTRILSNEQYF. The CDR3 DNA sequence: TGTGCCAGCAGCCGAACCCGGATACTAAGCAACGAGCAGTACTTC.

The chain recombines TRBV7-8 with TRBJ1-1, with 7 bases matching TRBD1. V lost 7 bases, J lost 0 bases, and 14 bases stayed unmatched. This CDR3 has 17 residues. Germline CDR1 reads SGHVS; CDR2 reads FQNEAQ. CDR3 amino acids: CASIKGGSFSLNTEAFF. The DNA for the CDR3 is TGTGCCAGCATAAAAGGGGGCAGTTTCTCTCTGAACACTGAAGCTTTCTTT. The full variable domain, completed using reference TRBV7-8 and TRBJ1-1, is GAGVSQSPRYKVAKRGQDVALRCDPISGHVSLFWYQQALGQGPEFLTYFQNEAQLDKSGLPSDRFFAERPEGSVSTLKIQRTQQEDSAVYLCASIKGGSFSLNTEAFFGQGTRLTVV.

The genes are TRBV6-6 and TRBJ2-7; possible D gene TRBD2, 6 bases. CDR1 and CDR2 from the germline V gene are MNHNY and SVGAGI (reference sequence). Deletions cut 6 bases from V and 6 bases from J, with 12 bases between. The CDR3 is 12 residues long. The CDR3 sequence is CASRREEAEQYF. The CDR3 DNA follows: TGTGCCAGCAGGAGGGAGGAAGCCGAGCAGTACTTC.

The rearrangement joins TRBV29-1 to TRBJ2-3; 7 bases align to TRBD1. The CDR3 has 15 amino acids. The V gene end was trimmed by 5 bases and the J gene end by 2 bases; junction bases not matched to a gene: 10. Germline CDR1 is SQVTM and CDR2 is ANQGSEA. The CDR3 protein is CSVPTGAGLTDTQYF. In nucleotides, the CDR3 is TGCAGCGTTCCTACAGGGGCAGGGCTCACAGATACGCAGTATTTT.

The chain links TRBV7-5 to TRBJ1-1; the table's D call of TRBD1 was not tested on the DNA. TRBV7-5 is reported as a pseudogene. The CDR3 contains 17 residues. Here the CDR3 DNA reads TGTGTCAGAAGCCCTATGTCCAGGGGGCAGATGAACACTGAAGCTTTCTTT. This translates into CVRSPMSRGQMNTEAFF.

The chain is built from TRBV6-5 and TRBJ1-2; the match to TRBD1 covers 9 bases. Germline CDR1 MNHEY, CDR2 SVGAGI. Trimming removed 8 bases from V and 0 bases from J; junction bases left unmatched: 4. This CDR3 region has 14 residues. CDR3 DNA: TGTGCCAGCCGGGGGACAGGGTCTAACTATGGCTACACCTTC. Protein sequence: CASRGTGSNYGYTF.

The CDR3 region is CASSLPGGPSTGELFF. As DNA, the CDR3 is TGCGCCAGCAGCCTTCCGGGGGGCCCGTCCACCGGGGAGCTGTTTTTT. The J gene is TRBJ2-2, the V gene TRBV5-1, with D perhaps TRBD2 (7 bases). V dropped 4 bases and J dropped 4 bases, with 17 bases sitting between them. Germline lookup yields CDR1 SGHRS and CDR2 YFSETQ. This CDR3 is 16 amino acids long.

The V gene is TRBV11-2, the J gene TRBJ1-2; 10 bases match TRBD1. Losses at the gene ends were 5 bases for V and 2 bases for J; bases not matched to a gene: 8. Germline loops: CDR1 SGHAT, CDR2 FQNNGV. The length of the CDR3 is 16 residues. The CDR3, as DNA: TGTGCCAGCAGCGGACCGAGGGGACAGGGGAACTATGGCTACACCTTC. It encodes CASSGPRGQGNYGYTF.

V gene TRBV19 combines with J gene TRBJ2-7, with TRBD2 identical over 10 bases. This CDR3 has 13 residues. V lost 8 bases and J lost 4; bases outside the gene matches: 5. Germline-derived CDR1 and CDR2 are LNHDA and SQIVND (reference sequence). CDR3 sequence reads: CASSSGSGYEQYF. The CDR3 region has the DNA TGTGCCAGTTCTAGCGGGAGTGGGTACGAGCAGTACTTC.

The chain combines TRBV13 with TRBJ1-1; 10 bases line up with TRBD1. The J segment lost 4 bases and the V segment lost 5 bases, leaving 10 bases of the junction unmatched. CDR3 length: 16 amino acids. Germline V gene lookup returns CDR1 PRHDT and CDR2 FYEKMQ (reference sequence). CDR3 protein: CASSRRTGGSATEAFF. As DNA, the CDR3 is TGTGCCAGCAGCAGAAGGACAGGGGGGTCGGCCACTGAAGCTTTCTTT.